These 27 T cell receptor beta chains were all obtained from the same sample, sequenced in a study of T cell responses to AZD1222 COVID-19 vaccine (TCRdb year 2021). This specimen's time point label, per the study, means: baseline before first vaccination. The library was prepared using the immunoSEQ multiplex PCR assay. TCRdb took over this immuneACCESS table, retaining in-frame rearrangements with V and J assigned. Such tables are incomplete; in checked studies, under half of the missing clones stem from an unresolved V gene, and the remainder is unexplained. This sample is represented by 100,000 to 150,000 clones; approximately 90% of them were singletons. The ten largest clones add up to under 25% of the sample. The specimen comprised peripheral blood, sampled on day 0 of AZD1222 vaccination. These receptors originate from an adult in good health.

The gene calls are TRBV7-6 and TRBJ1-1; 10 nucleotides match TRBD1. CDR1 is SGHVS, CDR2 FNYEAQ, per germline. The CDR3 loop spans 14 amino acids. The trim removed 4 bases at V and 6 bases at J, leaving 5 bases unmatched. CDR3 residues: CASSWGQGWSEAFF. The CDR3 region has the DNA TGTGCCAGCAGCTGGGGACAGGGGTGGTCTGAAGCTTTCTTT.

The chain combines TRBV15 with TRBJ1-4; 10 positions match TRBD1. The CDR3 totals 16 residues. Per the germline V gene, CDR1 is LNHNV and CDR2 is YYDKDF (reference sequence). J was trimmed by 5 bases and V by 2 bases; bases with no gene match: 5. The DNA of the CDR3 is TGTGCCACCAGCAGATCCCGGGACAGGGGAAATGAAAAACTGTTTTTT. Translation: CATSRSRDRGNEKLFF.

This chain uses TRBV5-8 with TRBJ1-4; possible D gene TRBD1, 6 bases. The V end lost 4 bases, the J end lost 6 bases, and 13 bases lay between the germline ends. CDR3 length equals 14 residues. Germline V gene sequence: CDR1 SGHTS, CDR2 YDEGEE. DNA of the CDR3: TGTGCCAGCAGCCGACAGGTGGTATATGAAAAACTGTTTTTT. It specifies CASSRQVVYEKLFF.

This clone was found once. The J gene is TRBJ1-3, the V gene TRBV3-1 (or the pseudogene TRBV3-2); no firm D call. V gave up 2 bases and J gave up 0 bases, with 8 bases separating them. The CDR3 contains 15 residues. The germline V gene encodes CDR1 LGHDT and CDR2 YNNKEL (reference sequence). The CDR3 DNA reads TGTGCCAGCAGCCAATGGTCACACTCTGGAAACACCATATATTTT. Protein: CASSQWSHSGNTIYF.

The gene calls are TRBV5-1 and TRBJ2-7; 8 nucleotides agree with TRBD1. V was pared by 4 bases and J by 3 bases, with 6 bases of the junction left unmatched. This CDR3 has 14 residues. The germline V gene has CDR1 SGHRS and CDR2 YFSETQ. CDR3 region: CASSLQGGVYEQYF. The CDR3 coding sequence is TGCGCCAGCAGCCTACAGGGGGGAGTCTACGAGCAGTACTTC.

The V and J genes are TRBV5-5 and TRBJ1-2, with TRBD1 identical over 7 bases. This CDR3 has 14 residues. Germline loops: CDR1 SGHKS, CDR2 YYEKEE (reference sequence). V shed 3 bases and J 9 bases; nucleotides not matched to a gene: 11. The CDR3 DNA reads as TGTGCCAGCAGCTCATTACGAGAGGGGGCTCGCTACACCTTC. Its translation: CASSSLREGARYTF. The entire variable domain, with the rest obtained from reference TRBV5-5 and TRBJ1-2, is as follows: DAGVTQSPTHLIKTRGQQVTLRCSPISGHKSVSWYQQVLGQGPQFIFQYYEKEERGRGNFPDRFSARQFPNYSSELNVNALLLGDSALYLCASSSLREGARYTFGSGTRLTVV.

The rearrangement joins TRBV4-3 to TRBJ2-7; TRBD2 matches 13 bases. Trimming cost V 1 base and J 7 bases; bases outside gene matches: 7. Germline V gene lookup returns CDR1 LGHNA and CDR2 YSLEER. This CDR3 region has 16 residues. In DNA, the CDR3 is TGCGCCAGCAGCCAAGGCCTACGGGGACTAGCGGGGGAGCAGTACTTC. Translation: CASSQGLRGLAGEQYF.

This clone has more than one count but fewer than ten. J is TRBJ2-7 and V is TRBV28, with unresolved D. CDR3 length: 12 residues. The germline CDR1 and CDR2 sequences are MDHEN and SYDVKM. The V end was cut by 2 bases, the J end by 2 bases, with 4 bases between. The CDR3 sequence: CASSLNPYEQYF. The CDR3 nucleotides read TGTGCCAGCAGTTTAAACCCCTACGAGCAGTACTTC.

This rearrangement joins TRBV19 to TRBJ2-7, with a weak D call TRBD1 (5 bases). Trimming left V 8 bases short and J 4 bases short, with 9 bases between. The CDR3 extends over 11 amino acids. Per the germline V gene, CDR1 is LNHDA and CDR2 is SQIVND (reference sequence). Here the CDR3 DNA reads TGTGCCAGTCAGGGAAGGTACGAGCAGTACTTC. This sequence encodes CASQGRYEQYF.

CDR3 region: CATHRAEVTDTQYF. CDR3 sequence (DNA): TGTGCCACCCACAGGGCGGAGGTTACAGATACGCAGTATTTT. The V and J genes are TRBV2 and TRBJ2-3, with a weak D call TRBD1 (6 bases). Germline V CDR1 and CDR2: SNHLY, FYNNEI. V lost 10 bases and J 3 bases, leaving 17 bases between the germline ends. The CDR3 length is 14 residues.

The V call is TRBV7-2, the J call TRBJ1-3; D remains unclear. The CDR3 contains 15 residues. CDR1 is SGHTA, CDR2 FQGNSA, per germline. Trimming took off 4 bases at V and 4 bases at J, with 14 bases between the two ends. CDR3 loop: CASSSTPAKGNTIYF. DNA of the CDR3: TGTGCCAGCAGCTCGACTCCGGCGAAGGGAAACACCATATATTTT.

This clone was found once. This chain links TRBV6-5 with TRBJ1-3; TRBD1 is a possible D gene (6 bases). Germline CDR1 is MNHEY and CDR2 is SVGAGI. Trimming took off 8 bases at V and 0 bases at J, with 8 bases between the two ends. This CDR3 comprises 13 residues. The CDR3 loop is CASQDSSGNTIYF. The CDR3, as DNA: TGTGCCAGCCAGGACAGCTCTGGAAACACCATATATTTT.

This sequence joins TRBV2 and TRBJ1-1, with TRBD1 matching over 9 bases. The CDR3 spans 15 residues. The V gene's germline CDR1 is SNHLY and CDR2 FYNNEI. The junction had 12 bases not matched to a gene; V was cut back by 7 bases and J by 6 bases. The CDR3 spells CASKSEQDRGAEAFF. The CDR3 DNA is TGTGCCAGCAAGAGTGAGCAGGACAGGGGCGCTGAAGCTTTCTTT.

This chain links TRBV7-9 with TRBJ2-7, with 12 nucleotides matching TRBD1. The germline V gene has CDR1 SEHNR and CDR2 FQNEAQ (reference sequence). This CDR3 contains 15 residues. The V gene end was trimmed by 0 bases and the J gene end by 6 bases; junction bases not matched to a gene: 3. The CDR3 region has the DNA TGTGCCAGCAGCTTAGCGGGGACAGGGGGCGCCGAGCAGTACTTC. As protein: CASSLAGTGGAEQYF.

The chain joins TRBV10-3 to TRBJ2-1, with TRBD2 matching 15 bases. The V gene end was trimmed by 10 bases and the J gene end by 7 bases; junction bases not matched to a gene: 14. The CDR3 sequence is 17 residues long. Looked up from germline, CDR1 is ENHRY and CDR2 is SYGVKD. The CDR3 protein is CATYNRIGTSGGNEQFF. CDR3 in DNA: TGTGCCACATACAACCGGATTGGGACTAGCGGGGGGAATGAGCAGTTCTTC.

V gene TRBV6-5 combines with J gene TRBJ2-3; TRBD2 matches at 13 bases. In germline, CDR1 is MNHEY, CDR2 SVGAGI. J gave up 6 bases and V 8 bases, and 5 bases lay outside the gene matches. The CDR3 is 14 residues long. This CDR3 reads CASWTSGGGDTQYF. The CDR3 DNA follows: TGTGCCAGCTGGACTAGCGGGGGCGGGGATACGCAGTATTTT.

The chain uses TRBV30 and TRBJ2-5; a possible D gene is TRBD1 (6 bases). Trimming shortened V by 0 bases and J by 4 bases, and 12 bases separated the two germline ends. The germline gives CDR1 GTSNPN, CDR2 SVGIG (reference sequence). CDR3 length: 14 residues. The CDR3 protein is CAWSVTGKVETQYF. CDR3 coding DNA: TGTGCCTGGAGTGTCACAGGGAAGGTAGAGACCCAGTACTTC.

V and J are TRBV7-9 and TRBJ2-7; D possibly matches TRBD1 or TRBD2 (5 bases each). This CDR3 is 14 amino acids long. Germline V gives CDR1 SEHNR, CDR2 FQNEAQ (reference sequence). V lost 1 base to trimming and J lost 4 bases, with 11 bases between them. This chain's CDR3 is CASSLEGRIYEQYF. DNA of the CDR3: TGTGCCAGCAGCTTAGAGGGACGAATTTACGAGCAGTACTTC. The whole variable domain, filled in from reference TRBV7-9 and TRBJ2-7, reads DTGVSQNPRHKITKRGQNVTFRCDPISEHNRLYWYRQTLGQGPEFLTYFQNEAQLEKSRLLSDRFSAERPKGSFSTLEIQRTEQGDSAMYLCASSLEGRIYEQYFGPGTRLTVT.

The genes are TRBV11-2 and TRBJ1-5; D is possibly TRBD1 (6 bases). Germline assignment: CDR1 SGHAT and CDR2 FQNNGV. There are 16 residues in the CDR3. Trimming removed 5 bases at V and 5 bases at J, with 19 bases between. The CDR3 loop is CASSPRSGARDQPQHF. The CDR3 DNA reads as TGTGCCAGCAGCCCCCGCTCGGGGGCCAGGGATCAGCCCCAGCATTTT.

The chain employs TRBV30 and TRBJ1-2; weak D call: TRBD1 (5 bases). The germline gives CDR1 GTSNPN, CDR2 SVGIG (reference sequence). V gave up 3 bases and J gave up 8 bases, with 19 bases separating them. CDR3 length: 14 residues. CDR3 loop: CAWRVSVLWDGYTF. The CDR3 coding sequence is TGTGCCTGGAGGGTTTCTGTACTTTGGGACGGCTACACCTTC.

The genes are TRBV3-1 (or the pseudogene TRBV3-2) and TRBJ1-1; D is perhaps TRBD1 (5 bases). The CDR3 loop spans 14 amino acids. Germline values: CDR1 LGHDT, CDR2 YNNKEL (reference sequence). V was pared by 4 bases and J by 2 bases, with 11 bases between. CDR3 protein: CASSLWGPNTEAFF. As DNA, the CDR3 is TGTGCCAGCAGCCTATGGGGACCCAACACTGAAGCTTTCTTT.

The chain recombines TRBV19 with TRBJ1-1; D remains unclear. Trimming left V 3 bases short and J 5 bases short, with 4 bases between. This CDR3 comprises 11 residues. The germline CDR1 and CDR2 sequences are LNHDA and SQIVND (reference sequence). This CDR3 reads CASSMLTEAFF. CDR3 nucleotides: TGTGCCAGTAGTATGTTAACTGAAGCTTTCTTT.

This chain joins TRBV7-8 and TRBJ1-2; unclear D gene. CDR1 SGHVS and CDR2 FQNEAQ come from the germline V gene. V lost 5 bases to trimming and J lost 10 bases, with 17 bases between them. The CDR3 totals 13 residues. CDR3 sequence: CASSQRVRGDYTF. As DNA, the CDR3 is TGTGCCAGCAGCCAACGGGTCCGAGGAGACTACACCTTC.

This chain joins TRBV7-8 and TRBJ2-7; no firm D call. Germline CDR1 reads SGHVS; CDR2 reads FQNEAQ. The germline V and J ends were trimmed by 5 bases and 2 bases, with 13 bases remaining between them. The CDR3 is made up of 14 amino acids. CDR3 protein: CASSPATTAYEQYF. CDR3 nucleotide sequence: TGTGCCAGCAGCCCCGCGACGACGGCCTACGAGCAGTACTTC. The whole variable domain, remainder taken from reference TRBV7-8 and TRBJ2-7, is GAGVSQSPRYKVAKRGQDVALRCDPISGHVSLFWYQQALGQGPEFLTYFQNEAQLDKSGLPSDRFFAERPEGSVSTLKIQRTQQEDSAVYLCASSPATTAYEQYFGPGTRLTVT.

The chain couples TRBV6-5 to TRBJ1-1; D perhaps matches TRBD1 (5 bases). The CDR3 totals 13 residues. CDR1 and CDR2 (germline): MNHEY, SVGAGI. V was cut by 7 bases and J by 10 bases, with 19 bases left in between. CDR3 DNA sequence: TGTGCCAGCAAACTCCAGGGAGGACTACCAGCTTTCTTT. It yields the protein CASKLQGGLPAFF.

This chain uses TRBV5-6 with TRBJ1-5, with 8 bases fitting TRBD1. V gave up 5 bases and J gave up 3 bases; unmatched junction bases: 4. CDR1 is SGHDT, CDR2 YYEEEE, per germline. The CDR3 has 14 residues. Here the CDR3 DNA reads TGTGCCAGCAGTTACAGGGGGACCAATCAGCCCCAGCATTTT. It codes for CASSYRGTNQPQHF.

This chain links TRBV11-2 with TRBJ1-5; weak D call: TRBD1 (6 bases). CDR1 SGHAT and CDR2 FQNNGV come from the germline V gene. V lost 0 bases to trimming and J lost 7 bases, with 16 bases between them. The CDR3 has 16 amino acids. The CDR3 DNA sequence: TGTGCCAGCAGCTTAGATCGGGGGGCTCGAGGGCAGCCCCAGCATTTT. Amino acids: CASSLDRGARGQPQHF.